This T cell receptor (beta chain) appears in the sequencing data of a study of blood T cells in healthy people across ages. Alongside a J-beta primer mix, a sample-barcoded 5' primer served in a second PCR lasting about 7 to 12 cycles. TCRdb recomputed calls from the 5' RACE reads with MiXCR, one row per CDR3 protein. The sample carries about a million distinct CDR3 sequences, about 51% recorded once. The CDR3 length is 16 residues. Germline values: CDR1 ENHRY, CDR2 SYGVKD. V was trimmed by 0 bases and J by 2 bases, leaving 14 bases between them. The specimen sequenced was blood. The gene calls are TRBV10-3 and TRBJ2-7; D might be TRBD2 (5 bases). This TCR was sampled from a woman in her sixties or seventies in good health. The CDR3: CAISESPSGSTYEQYF. CDR3 in DNA: TGTGCCATCAGTGAGTCTCCCAGCGGCAGTACCTACGAGCAGTACTTC.